Listed below are T cell receptor beta chains from one sample, sequenced in a study of T cell repertoires in cytomegalovirus infection. TCRdb ran MiXCR on the reads and lists one entry per CDR3 protein. Here the sample spans nearly 650,000 distinct CDR3 sequences, 24% being singletons. The source material was CD8+ T cells from PBMCs. The receptors originated from a human donor in good health (CMV status not recorded). Some clones in this sample may be carry-over from other donors' samples. Each CDR3 is given with its conserved first and last residue. D genes are given only for firm matches. Some rows mark clone size as missing; the rest say once, few, many or name a class of expanded clone.

TRBV20-1	TRBJ1-1	few	NA	TGCAGTGCTAGCGATCAAACTGAAGCTTTCTTT	CSASDQTEAFF
TRBV6-2/TRBV6-3	TRBJ1-2	many	TRBD1	TGTGCCAGCACCTGGACAGGAACCTATGGCTACACCTTC	CASTWTGTYGYTF
TRBV12-5	TRBJ2-5	many	NA	TGTGCTAGTGGTTTGACAGGAGAGCAAGAGACCCAGTACTTC	CASGLTGEQETQYF
TRBV7-6	TRBJ2-7	NA	TRBD1	TGTGCCAGCAGCTTAGCGTCGGGACAGGGGGAACACGAGCAGTACTTC	CASSLASGQGEHEQYF
TRBV12-3/TRBV12-4	TRBJ1-1	NA	NA	TGTGCCAGCAGTTTCTCGGGGGGGAACACTGAAGCTTTCTTT	CASSFSGGNTEAFF
TRBV7-3	TRBJ2-1	many	NA	TGTGCCAGCAGCTTTAGTGGCAGATTCTACAATGAGCAGTTCTTC	CASSFSGRFYNEQFF
TRBV7-2	TRBJ1-3	many	NA	TGTGCCAGCAGACCCGGACAGACAGGAAACACCATATATTTT	CASRPGQTGNTIYF
TRBV20-1	TRBJ1-1	NA	TRBD1	TGCAGTGCCAGGCCTAACCGGGACAGATACGGGTTCGAAGCTTTCTTT	CSARPNRDRYGFEAFF
TRBV6-2/TRBV6-3	TRBJ2-1	few	TRBD2	TGTGCCAGCAGAACTAGCGGGGGCGCCTACAATGAGCAGTTCTTC	CASRTSGGAYNEQFF
TRBV12-3/TRBV12-4	TRBJ2-5	NA	NA	TGTGCCAGCAGTTTAGGGGCAACCAAAATGGGGACCCAGTACTTC	CASSLGATKMGTQYF
TRBV15	TRBJ2-2	NA	NA	TGTGCCACCAGCAAGGGGGAAGGATTGAACACCGGGGAGCTGTTTTTT	CATSKGEGLNTGELFF
TRBV7-6	TRBJ2-7	many	NA	TGTGCCAGCAGCTTAAGCTCGGGATCCGAGCAGTACTTC	CASSLSSGSEQYF
TRBV12-3/TRBV12-4	TRBJ2-7	few	NA	TGTGCCAGCAGGCTTTTCGCTCCAGGGAACGAGCAGTACTTC	CASRLFAPGNEQYF
TRBV23-1	TRBJ2-5	NA	NA	TGCGCCAGCAGTCAGTTACACGCTCTACTAAAGACCCAGTACTTC	CASSQLHALLKTQYF
TRBV6-2/TRBV6-3	TRBJ2-7	NA	TRBD1	TGTGCCAGCAGTTACCCGCCGGGACAGGGGACCTACGAGCAGTACTTC	CASSYPPGQGTYEQYF
TRBV6-2/TRBV6-3	TRBJ2-1	NA	NA	TGTGCCAGCAGGGATCGTAGCGGACCACACTACAATGAGCAGTTCTTC	CASRDRSGPHYNEQFF
TRBV9	TRBJ2-2	NA	NA	TGTGCCAGCAGCGTAGCTATACGACAGCCGAACACCGGGGAGCTGTTTTTT	CASSVAIRQPNTGELFF
TRBV18	TRBJ2-2	few	NA	TGTGCCAGCTCCGGGATAGATAACACCGGGGAGCTGTTTTTT	CASSGIDNTGELFF
TRBV7-3	TRBJ2-3	once	NA	TGTGTCAGCAGCAGGGACAGCACAGATACGCAGTATTTT	CVSSRDSTDTQYF
TRBV29-1	TRBJ2-5	few	NA	TGCAGCGTTGTAACTTCGGTCAAGGAGACCCAGTACTTC	CSVVTSVKETQYF
TRBV6-2/TRBV6-3	TRBJ2-3	few	TRBD2	TGTGCCAGCAGTTACCCCCAGCGGGGACCCACAGATACGCAGTATTTT	CASSYPQRGPTDTQYF
TRBV7-2	TRBJ2-3	NA	TRBD1	TGTGCCAGCAGCTTACTAGGGGGTCGGGTCAGGGGGCAAAGCGCAGATACGCAGTATTTT	CASSLLGGRVRGQSADTQYF
TRBV2	TRBJ1-1	NA	TRBD1	TGTGCCAGCAGTGACAGGGGGATGGAGAACACTGAAGCTTTCTTT	CASSDRGMENTEAFF
TRBV7-9	TRBJ2-7	many	TRBD1	TGTGCCAGCAGCCCGGGACAGGGTACGGCGTCCTACGAGCAGTACTTC	CASSPGQGTASYEQYF
TRBV4-2	TRBJ1-1	few	NA	TGTGCCAGCAGCCAAGGGGGGACTGGGGGGACTGAAGCTTTCTTT	CASSQGGTGGTEAFF
TRBV6-2/TRBV6-3	TRBJ2-3	few	NA	TGTGCCAGCAGAATGGGGAATACGCAGTATTTT	CASRMGNTQYF
TRBV7-2	TRBJ2-1	many	TRBD1	TGTGCCAGCAGCTTAAGACAGGGTGGGTTCTTC	CASSLRQGGFF
TRBV6-1	TRBJ2-7	many	NA	TGTGCCAGCAGAACAGGGAACCACGAGCAGTACTTC	CASRTGNHEQYF
TRBV4-2	TRBJ2-7	NA	NA	TGTGCCGGCAGCCAAGATTCAACAGCCGCCTACGAGCAGTACTTC	CAGSQDSTAAYEQYF
TRBV5-4	TRBJ1-6	NA	TRBD1	TGTGCCAGCAACAAACAGGGGGAAAGGTATAATTCACCCCTCCACTTT	CASNKQGERYNSPLHF
TRBV28	TRBJ2-7	NA	NA	TGTGCCAGCAGTTTATTGTCAGGGGCCTACGAGCAGTACTTC	CASSLLSGAYEQYF
TRBV6-2/TRBV6-3	TRBJ2-1	many	NA	TGTGCCAGCAGTTACTCTCGGGAGCAGTTCTTC	CASSYSREQFF
TRBV29-1	TRBJ1-2	NA	TRBD1	TGCAGCGCACTCGGGACAGGGGTTGCCTATGGCTACACCTTC	CSALGTGVAYGYTF